The 23 T cell receptor beta chains presented below share a single source sample, sequenced in a study of blood T cell repertoires in COVID-19. The repertoire was sequenced with immunoSEQ multiplex PCR; TCRdb's copy has only in-frame clones and lacks some. The top ten hold almost 9% of the sample, which has over 130,000 clones, around 84% seen once. Sample: peripheral blood. The receptors derive from a young man with COVID-19, enrolled during active disease.

Only a few counts were recorded for this clone. The J gene is TRBJ2-2, the V gene TRBV9, with D tentatively TRBD2 (6 bases). This CDR3 region has 15 residues. CDR1 SGDLS and CDR2 YYNGEE come from the germline V gene. Trimming cost V 3 bases and J 2 bases, with 11 bases left between them. CDR3 DNA: TGTGCCAGCAGCGAGGGACTTTTTAACACCGGGGAGCTGTTTTTT. Amino acid sequence: CASSEGLFNTGELFF.

This clone was counted a few times. V is TRBV5-6 and J is TRBJ2-7, with 9 bases identical to TRBD1. The CDR3 contains 13 residues. Per the germline V gene, CDR1 is SGHDT and CDR2 is YYEEEE. The junction had 8 bases not matched to a gene; V was cut back by 7 bases and J by 6 bases. CDR3 amino acids: CASCRGQGGEQYF. For the CDR3, the DNA is TGTGCCAGCTGCCGGGGACAGGGAGGCGAGCAGTACTTC.

V and J are TRBV19 and TRBJ2-1; 13 bases fit TRBD2. The length of the CDR3 is 15 residues. The V gene end was trimmed by 6 bases and the J gene end by 9 bases; junction bases not matched to a gene: 8. Germline CDR1 is LNHDA and CDR2 is SQIVND (reference sequence). The CDR3: CASSLGLAGVLEQFF. CDR3 DNA sequence: TGTGCCAGTAGCCTCGGACTAGCGGGAGTTCTTGAGCAGTTCTTC.

The genes are TRBV5-8 and TRBJ2-7; TRBD1 aligns across 7 bases. CDR3 size: 16 residues. V was pared by 3 bases and J by 5 bases, with 14 bases of the junction left unmatched. Germline CDR1 SGHTS, CDR2 YDEGEE. The CDR3 is CASSSLLGTETNEQYF. The CDR3 region has the DNA TGTGCCAGCAGCTCACTCCTCGGGACAGAGACCAACGAGCAGTACTTC.

The chain carries TRBV28 and TRBJ1-4, with a tentative D call TRBD1 (5 bases). Germline CDR1 is MDHEN and CDR2 is SYDVKM. CDR3 length equals 18 residues. Trimming took off 4 bases at V and 2 bases at J, with 20 bases between the two ends. The CDR3 nucleotides read TGTGCCAGCAGTTCAGGGACTAGCGGGAGAATGACTAATGAAAAACTGTTTTTT. It specifies CASSSGTSGRMTNEKLFF.

The CDR3 is CASSLEGDYEQFF. The CDR3, as DNA: TGTGCCAGCAGCTTAGAAGGGGATTATGAGCAGTTCTTC. The chain uses TRBV11-3 and TRBJ2-1; D perhaps matches TRBD1 (5 bases). Trimming removed 0 bases at V and 8 bases at J, with 8 bases between. This CDR3 is built from 13 residues. The germline V gene has CDR1 SGHNT and CDR2 YENEEA.

This rearrangement joins TRBV7-3 to TRBJ2-7, with D uncertain. Between the trimmed V and J ends, which lost 1 base and 6 bases, there was a span of 10 bases. This CDR3 has 13 amino acids. In germline, CDR1 is SGHTA, CDR2 FQGTGA. The CDR3 protein is CASSLISGGEQYF. CDR3 in DNA: TGTGCCAGCAGCTTAATATCGGGTGGCGAGCAGTACTTC.

The chain combines TRBV19 with TRBJ1-5; no reliable D call. Germline CDR1 and CDR2: LNHDA and SQIVND (reference sequence). CDR3 length: 15 amino acids. Trimming removed 5 bases from V and 0 bases from J, with 11 bases in between. CDR3 loop: CASSPTVYSNQPQHF. The DNA of the CDR3 is TGTGCCAGTAGTCCCACAGTTTATAGCAATCAGCCCCAGCATTTT.

The chain has TRBV28 and TRBJ1-5, with a weak D call TRBD1 (5 bases). Germline CDR1 MDHEN, CDR2 SYDVKM. Trimming removed 5 bases at V and 5 bases at J, with 13 bases between. CDR3 length equals 14 residues. Here the CDR3 reads CASSRQTTYQPQHF. The CDR3 DNA reads as TGTGCCAGCAGTCGACAGACGACCTATCAGCCCCAGCATTTT. The full variable domain, in which reference TRBV28 and TRBJ1-5 provide the parts outside the CDR3, is DVKVTQSSRYLVKRTGEKVFLECVQDMDHENMFWYRQDPGLGLRLIYFSYDVKMKEKGDIPEGYSVSREKKERFSLILESASTNQTSMYLCASSRQTTYQPQHFGDGTRLSIL.

V is TRBV2 and J is TRBJ2-2, with 9 bases that match TRBD2. CDR1 is SNHLY, CDR2 FYNNEI, per germline. V was pared by 6 bases and J by 4 bases, with 6 bases of the junction left unmatched. This CDR3 region has 15 residues. The CDR3 region is CASRIETSGTGELFF. CDR3 bases: TGTGCCAGCAGGATAGAGACTAGCGGCACCGGGGAGCTGTTTTTT.

This clone was observed once. The chain carries TRBV7-2 and TRBJ2-7, with 8 bases aligning to TRBD1. The CDR3 has 14 amino acids. V lost 6 bases to trimming and J lost 0 bases; unmatched junction nucleotides: 4. Per the germline V gene, CDR1 is SGHTA and CDR2 is FQGNSA. The CDR3 nucleotides read TGTGCCAGCAGATCCGGGACAGGCTCCTACGAGCAGTACTTC. Protein product: CASRSGTGSYEQYF.

The chain is built from TRBV21-1 and TRBJ2-2; no check of the table's D call, TRBD1, against the DNA was made. TRBV21-1 is a listed pseudogene. The CDR3 is made up of 16 amino acids. Written as DNA, the CDR3 is TGTGCCAGCAGCAAACCCGGGGCAGGGGAAAGGGGGGAGCTGTTTTTT. It translates to CASSKPGAGERGELFF.

This chain links TRBV7-3 with TRBJ2-7; TRBD1 matches at 7 bases. With V trimmed by 5 bases and J by 6 bases, 7 bases remained unmatched. CDR3 length: 13 amino acids. Germline V gives CDR1 SGHTA, CDR2 FQGTGA. This chain's CDR3 is CASSPQQGTEQYF. The CDR3 nucleotides read TGTGCCAGCAGCCCCCAACAGGGGACCGAGCAGTACTTC.

This chain connects TRBV7-3 to TRBJ2-7; 8 positions agree with TRBD1. V trimming: 5 bases; J trimming: 1 base; junction bases outside the gene matches: 7. The CDR3 runs to 15 residues. Germline CDR1 and CDR2: SGHTA and FQGTGA. The CDR3, as DNA: TGTGCCAGCAGCCCCACAGGGGGATTATCCTACGAGCAGTACTTC. This gives the protein CASSPTGGLSYEQYF.

Comments on this clone: A read error may explain this, as a much larger clone is one base away. Other nucleotide sequences from this sample produce the same CDR3. This rearrangement joins TRBV6-4 to TRBJ2-3; 8 positions match TRBD1. J was trimmed by 4 bases and V by 2 bases; bases with no gene match: 2. Germline V lookup: CDR1 MRHNA, CDR2 SNTAGT. The CDR3 length is 14 residues. DNA of the CDR3: TGTGCCAGCAGTGACGGACAGGGTGCAGATACGCAGTATTTT. It encodes CASSDGQGADTQYF.

The gene calls are TRBV7-3 and TRBJ1-2, with D unclear. CDR3 length equals 13 residues. Germline CDR1 SGHTA, CDR2 FQGTGA. V was pared by 2 bases and J by 7 bases, with 11 bases between. The CDR3 loop is CASSLPGSGGYTF. As DNA, the CDR3 is TGTGCCAGCAGCTTACCGGGGAGCGGTGGCTACACCTTC.

The chain combines TRBV5-8 with TRBJ1-5; 11 nucleotides agree with TRBD1. J was trimmed by 2 bases and V by 4 bases; bases with no gene match: 2. Germline CDR1 is SGHTS and CDR2 is YDEGEE. The CDR3 is 15 amino acids. DNA for the CDR3: TGTGCCAGCAGCACGGGACAGGGGGGCAATCAGCCCCAGCATTTT. This encodes CASSTGQGGNQPQHF.

This chain uses TRBV28 with TRBJ1-6; maybe TRBD1 (5 bases). There are 14 residues in the CDR3. The V gene lost 6 bases and the J gene lost 4 bases, with 10 bases spanning the gap. Germline CDR1 reads MDHEN; CDR2 reads SYDVKM. The CDR3: CASSRQIYNSPLHF. The CDR3 bases are TGTGCCAGCAGCAGACAGATTTATAATTCACCCCTCCACTTT.

This chain links TRBV29-1 with TRBJ2-7, with TRBD2 matching over 12 bases. Trimming cost V 7 bases and J 4 bases; bases outside gene matches: 5. The length of the CDR3 is 13 residues. In germline, CDR1 is SQVTM, CDR2 ANQGSEA. CDR3 residues: CSARLAGVYEQYF. The CDR3 DNA is TGCAGCGCACGACTAGCGGGAGTGTACGAGCAGTACTTC.

This clone was observed a handful of times. The chain has TRBV15 and TRBJ2-1, with TRBD2 matching 12 bases. The CDR3 runs to 13 residues. CDR1 and CDR2 from the germline V gene are LNHNV and YYDKDF (reference sequence). Germline trimming cut 10 bases from V and 9 bases from J; bases unmatched to any gene: 7. The CDR3 coding sequence is TGTGCCAGTACTAGCGGGAGGAATCGTGAGCAGTTCTTC. Translation: CASTSGRNREQFF.

The chain couples TRBV19 to TRBJ2-2, with D possibly TRBD2 on 6 matching bases. The germline CDR1 and CDR2 sequences are LNHDA and SQIVND (reference sequence). Deletions cut 9 bases from V and 5 bases from J, with 19 bases between. The length of the CDR3 is 15 residues. For the CDR3, the DNA is TGTGCCAGCACTATCGGGGACTTGACTACCGGGGAGCTGTTTTTT. It specifies CASTIGDLTTGELFF.

This clone is a singleton in its sample. A much larger clonotype is one base distant, so this may be a read error. This chain links TRBV6-2 or TRBV6-3 with TRBJ1-2; D possibly corresponds to TRBD1 (6 bases). The germline V gene has CDR1 MNHEY and CDR2 SVGEGT. CDR3 size: 13 residues. The germline V and J ends were trimmed by 6 bases and 4 bases, with 12 bases remaining between them. The CDR3 region is CASSLQGVYGYTF. The CDR3 DNA is TGTGCCAGCAGCCTACAGGGCGTCTATGGCTACACCTTC.

This clone was recorded many times. The chain employs TRBV19 and TRBJ1-5; 10 bases align to TRBD1. Germline CDR1 and CDR2: LNHDA and SQIVND (reference sequence). The ends lost 7 bases at V and 6 bases at J; junction bases unmatched: 15. This CDR3 spans 17 amino acids. CDR3 in amino acids: CASKILATGGSGQPQHF. In DNA, the CDR3 is TGTGCCAGTAAAATTTTAGCGACAGGGGGCTCGGGTCAGCCCCAGCATTTT.